The next 27 T cell receptor beta chains were all read from a single sample in a study of beta chain features in type 1 diabetes. TCRB transcripts that were expressed got sequenced, as all of the isolated RNA had been reverse transcribed. Repertoires were generated with immunoSEQ multiplex PCR, while TCRdb's copy carries only in-frame clones and drops some. The data hold over 700,000 clones, with 15% to 20% observed a single time. Input material: naive CD4+ T cells from blood. The receptors stem from a woman under 30 in good health.

This clone was picked up a small number of times. The gene calls are TRBV2 and TRBJ2-1; D is unclear. The CDR3 is 11 residues long. Germline V gene lookup returns CDR1 SNHLY and CDR2 FYNNEI. Trimming took 6 bases from V and 6 from J, leaving 6 bases between them. The CDR3 sequence: CASSLLNEQFF. DNA for the CDR3: TGTGCCAGCAGCCTACTCAATGAGCAGTTCTTC. The variable domain in full, completed from reference TRBV2 and TRBJ2-1, reads EPEVTQTPSHQVTQMGQEVILRCVPISNHLYFYWYRQILGQKVEFLVSFYNNEISEKSEIFDDQFSVERPDGSNFTLKIRSTKLEDSAMYFCASSLLNEQFFGPGTRLTVL.

This clone turned up a few times. This chain joins TRBV10-3 and TRBJ2-1, with D unclear. Germline values: CDR1 ENHRY, CDR2 SYGVKD. This CDR3 region has 14 residues. The germline V and J ends were trimmed by 0 bases and 5 bases, with 8 bases remaining between them. The CDR3 sequence: CAISESTEDNEQFF. CDR3 in DNA: TGTGCCATCAGTGAGTCAACAGAAGACAATGAGCAGTTCTTC.

V is TRBV5-1 and J is TRBJ2-5; 7 positions agree with TRBD1. CDR1 and CDR2 (germline): SGHRS, YFSETQ. V gave up 4 bases and J gave up 6 bases; unmatched junction bases: 12. The CDR3 length is 15 residues. Here the CDR3 DNA reads TGCGCCAGCAGCGAGGGATCGACAGGGTGGCAGACCCAGTACTTC. Amino acid sequence: CASSEGSTGWQTQYF.

This clone was observed a handful of times. The V call is TRBV15, the J call TRBJ1-2, with TRBD1 identical over 8 bases. Germline values: CDR1 LNHNV, CDR2 YYDKDF (reference sequence). Trimming removed 5 bases from V and 7 bases from J; junction bases left unmatched: 12. The CDR3 covers 15 residues. The CDR3 sequence: CATSFSTQGAFGYTF. The CDR3, as DNA: TGTGCCACCAGCTTTTCGACCCAGGGGGCGTTTGGCTACACCTTC.

Of note for this clone: The same CDR3 is also encoded by other DNA sequences in this sample. This CDR3 is CASSPGASGANVLTF. The CDR3 DNA sequence: TGTGCCAGCTCACCCGGGGCCTCTGGGGCCAACGTCCTGACTTTC. The chain employs TRBV18 and TRBJ2-6; D may match TRBD1 or TRBD2 (5 bases each). The CDR3 runs to 15 residues. V dropped 3 bases and J dropped 0 bases, with 6 bases sitting between them. The germline V gene encodes CDR1 KGHSH and CDR2 LQKENI.

This chain uses TRBV7-8 with TRBJ2-3; 10 bases are a match to TRBD1. Germline V gene lookup returns CDR1 SGHVS and CDR2 FQNEAQ. The CDR3 is made up of 15 amino acids. Trimming at V came to 5 bases and at J to 5 bases, leaving 7 bases not matched to a gene. The CDR3 region is CASSPRDRGLDTQYF. The CDR3 DNA follows: TGTGCCAGCAGCCCCCGGGACAGGGGTTTAGATACGCAGTATTTT.

V is TRBV7-2 and J is TRBJ2-5; 8 bases line up with TRBD2. CDR3 length: 14 residues. The germline V gene encodes CDR1 SGHTA and CDR2 FQGNSA. Germline trimming cut 2 bases from V and 4 bases from J; bases unmatched to any gene: 3. DNA for the CDR3: TGTGCCAGCAGCTTAATCCTAGCGGGAGAGACCCAGTACTTC. Amino acid sequence: CASSLILAGETQYF.

The genes are TRBV4-3 and TRBJ2-7, with D hard to call. CDR1 LGHNA and CDR2 YSLEER come from the germline V gene. The CDR3 spans 16 residues. The V end was cut by 0 bases, the J end by 6 bases, with 18 bases between. CDR3 in amino acids: CASSQEPDSTTGEQYF. CDR3 coding DNA: TGCGCCAGCAGCCAAGAACCTGACTCAACCACCGGCGAGCAGTACTTC.

This clone has only a few counts. This sample includes further DNA sequences coding for the same CDR3. The rearrangement uses TRBV5-1 and TRBJ1-1; a possible D gene is TRBD1 (5 bases). Germline V gene sequence: CDR1 SGHRS, CDR2 YFSETQ. Trimming removed 7 bases from V and 1 base from J, with 11 bases in between. The CDR3 contains 13 residues. DNA of the CDR3: TGCGCCAGCCGTGATCAGGGGAACACTGAAGCTTTCTTT. It translates to CASRDQGNTEAFF.

The table lists this clone with a few counts. The gene calls are TRBV18 and TRBJ2-1; the match to TRBD1 covers 8 bases. The trim removed 6 bases at V and 6 bases at J, leaving 13 bases unmatched. Germline V CDR1 and CDR2: KGHSH, LQKENI. The CDR3 contains 16 residues. The CDR3 is CASSLNRGTGSNEQFF. CDR3 sequence (DNA): TGTGCCAGCTCTCTAAACAGGGGGACTGGGTCCAATGAGCAGTTCTTC. The complete variable domain, with remaining parts taken from reference TRBV18 and TRBJ2-1, reads NAGVMQNPRHLVRRRGQEARLRCSPMKGHSHVYWYRQLPEEGLKFMVYLQKENIIDESGMPKERFSAEFPKEGPSILRIQQVVRGDSAAYFCASSLNRGTGSNEQFFGPGTRLTVL.

Here the CDR3 reads CASSFRPPLPHEQFF. CDR3 nucleotide sequence: TGTGCCAGCAGCTTTAGACCACCCCTTCCTCATGAGCAGTTCTTC. This sequence joins TRBV5-8 and TRBJ2-1; no clear D. The V end lost 2 bases, the J end lost 8 bases, and 17 bases lay between the germline ends. The CDR3 runs 15 residues. Germline loops: CDR1 SGHTS, CDR2 YDEGEE.

This clone was seen a few times. The rearrangement joins TRBV13 to TRBJ2-5; tentative D call: TRBD1 (7 bases). This CDR3 region has 16 residues. V lost 5 bases and J lost 5, with 21 bases in between. Germline lookup yields CDR1 PRHDT and CDR2 FYEKMQ (reference sequence). CDR3 sequence reads: CASSLAGRTGVETQYF. The DNA of the CDR3 is TGTGCCAGCAGCCTCGCGGGGCGGACAGGTGTGGAGACCCAGTACTTC.

The chain is built from TRBV7-2 and TRBJ2-3; TRBD2 is a possible D gene (6 bases). V was trimmed by 1 base and J by 8 bases, leaving 13 bases between them. The CDR3 extends over 14 amino acids. CDR1 and CDR2 from the germline V gene are SGHTA and FQGNSA. The DNA for the CDR3 is TGTGCCAGCAGCTTAGTGGGGGGACCTGTTACGCAGTATTTT. This sequence encodes CASSLVGGPVTQYF.

In the case of this clone: The sample contains more than one DNA sequence encoding this CDR3. V is TRBV5-1 and J is TRBJ2-5; TRBD2 matches 8 bases. The CDR3 loop spans 14 amino acids. After removal of 0 bases from V and 4 bases from J, the junction contained 2 bases not matched to a gene. Germline V CDR1 and CDR2: SGHRS, YFSETQ. DNA of the CDR3: TGCGCCAGCAGCTTGGGAAGCGGGAGAGAGACCCAGTACTTC. Its translation: CASSLGSGRETQYF.

V gene TRBV19 combines with J gene TRBJ2-4, with D maybe TRBD2 (6 bases). The germline V gene encodes CDR1 LNHDA and CDR2 SQIVND (reference sequence). This CDR3 has 12 residues. Trimming took 7 bases from V and 4 from J, leaving 8 bases between them. CDR3 DNA sequence: TGTGCCAGTATTGGAGGGAAAAACATTCAGTACTTC. Translation: CASIGGKNIQYF.

In this sample, this clone turned up a few times. V and J are TRBV18 and TRBJ2-7; D is unresolved. The CDR3 is 14 amino acids. Germline V lookup: CDR1 KGHSH, CDR2 LQKENI. V lost 3 bases to trimming and J lost 3 bases, with 12 bases between them. CDR3 region: CASSPENGHYEQYF. The CDR3 DNA follows: TGTGCCAGCTCACCTGAGAACGGTCACTACGAGCAGTACTTC.

The V call is TRBV29-1, the J call TRBJ2-1, with 8 nucleotides matching TRBD1. Germline V gene lookup returns CDR1 SQVTM and CDR2 ANQGSEA. The CDR3 loop spans 14 amino acids. J was trimmed by 5 bases and V by 7 bases; bases with no gene match: 10. CDR3 nucleotide sequence: TGCAGCGCGGGCCGACAGGGGACGAACAATGAGCAGTTCTTC. Encoded protein: CSAGRQGTNNEQFF.

Here the CDR3 reads CASSLFVTGGGEQYF. CDR3 nucleotide sequence: TGTGCCAGCAGTTTATTCGTTACAGGGGGAGGCGAGCAGTACTTC. The chain is built from TRBV28 and TRBJ2-7; the match to TRBD1 covers 8 bases. V was clipped by 1 base and J by 6 bases; unmatched bases: 8. The CDR3 runs 15 residues. The V gene's germline CDR1 is MDHEN and CDR2 SYDVKM.

This clone was observed a few times. This rearrangement joins TRBV18 to TRBJ2-1; 9 nucleotides agree with TRBD1. The J segment lost 7 bases and the V segment lost 2 bases, leaving 6 bases of the junction unmatched. CDR1 and CDR2 (germline): KGHSH, LQKENI. This CDR3 has 15 residues. CDR3 sequence reads: CASSPRTGVRNEQFF. In nucleotides, the CDR3 is TGTGCCAGCTCACCAAGGACAGGGGTTAGGAATGAGCAGTTCTTC. Full variable domain (missing parts from reference TRBV18 and TRBJ2-1): NAGVMQNPRHLVRRRGQEARLRCSPMKGHSHVYWYRQLPEEGLKFMVYLQKENIIDESGMPKERFSAEFPKEGPSILRIQQVVRGDSAAYFCASSPRTGVRNEQFFGPGTRLTVL.

The chain recombines TRBV6-1 with TRBJ1-1, with D hard to call. The CDR3 sequence is 14 residues long. V lost 0 bases and J lost 8, with 13 bases in between. From germline, CDR1 is MNHNS and CDR2 SASEGT. The CDR3 here is CASSEAGKNGEAFF. Written as DNA, the CDR3 is TGTGCCAGCAGTGAAGCGGGAAAAAACGGGGAAGCTTTCTTT.

The rearrangement uses TRBV28 and TRBJ2-5; 8 bases map to TRBD2. Trimming took 4 bases from V and 7 from J; bases not matched to a gene: 14. Germline CDR1 MDHEN, CDR2 SYDVKM. The length of the CDR3 is 16 residues. CDR3 loop: CASSSPPGTRVGTQYF. CDR3 coding DNA: TGTGCCAGCAGTTCCCCACCCGGGACTAGAGTGGGGACCCAGTACTTC.

This clone was seen more than once but under ten times. The chain joins TRBV5-4 to TRBJ2-3; the D call may be TRBD1 or TRBD2 (5 bases each). The V gene lost 4 bases and the J gene lost 8 bases, with 23 bases spanning the gap. The CDR3 has 16 amino acids. Germline-derived CDR1 and CDR2 are SGHNT and YYREEE (reference sequence). CDR3 amino acids: CASSARWTQDGTTQYF. Here the CDR3 DNA reads TGTGCCAGCAGCGCTCGCTGGACACAGGACGGGACTACGCAGTATTTT. Combining the CDR3 with reference TRBV5-4 and TRBJ2-3 gives the whole variable domain ETGVTQSPTHLIKTRGQQVTLRCSSQSGHNTVSWYQQALGQGPQFIFQYYREEENGRGNFPPRFSGLQFPNYSSELNVNALELDDSALYLCASSARWTQDGTTQYFGPGTRLTVL.

V and J are TRBV5-1 and TRBJ2-1; D is unresolved. The germline V gene has CDR1 SGHRS and CDR2 YFSETQ. V gave up 5 bases and J gave up 3 bases, with 6 bases separating them. The CDR3 is made up of 12 amino acids. The CDR3 DNA reads TGCGCCAGCAGGGGCGTCTACAATGAGCAGTTCTTC. Translation: CASRGVYNEQFF.

This clone turned up a few times. The V gene is TRBV9, the J gene TRBJ2-1; 7 nucleotides line up with TRBD2. The CDR3 runs to 15 residues. The ends lost 0 bases at V and 7 bases at J; junction bases unmatched: 7. Looked up from germline, CDR1 is SGDLS and CDR2 is YYNGEE. The CDR3 DNA reads TGTGCCAGCAGCGTAGCCCCGACTAGCAGTAATGAGCAGTTCTTC. This translates into CASSVAPTSSNEQFF.

The rearrangement uses TRBV6-1 and TRBJ1-3; unclear D gene. Deletions cut 7 bases from V and 0 bases from J, with 7 bases between. Germline CDR1 MNHNS, CDR2 SASEGT. The CDR3 spans 13 residues. As DNA, the CDR3 is TGTGCCAGCAATCCTGACTCTGGAAACACCATATATTTT. Translated, it gives CASNPDSGNTIYF.

This clone was counted a few times. In nucleotides, the CDR3 is TGTGCCAGTAGTATAGGCGCGGGAGTCAGTGAGCAGTTCTTC. This sequence encodes CASSIGAGVSEQFF. The chain employs TRBV19 and TRBJ2-1, with 7 bases fitting TRBD2. The CDR3 length is 14 residues. Germline trimming cut 1 base from V and 9 bases from J; bases unmatched to any gene: 6. CDR1 LNHDA and CDR2 SQIVND come from the germline V gene (reference sequence).

Details on this clone: Other DNA sequences in the same sample also yield this CDR3. The V and J genes are TRBV5-1 and TRBJ2-5; no clear D gene. The CDR3 sequence is 15 residues long. V lost 0 bases and J 1 base, leaving 10 bases between the germline ends. The V gene's germline CDR1 is SGHRS and CDR2 YFSETQ. This chain's CDR3 is CASSLAGGSQETQYF. The CDR3 nucleotides are TGCGCCAGCAGCTTGGCCGGTGGTTCCCAAGAGACCCAGTACTTC. The variable domain in full, completed from reference TRBV5-1 and TRBJ2-5, reads KAGVTQTPRYLIKTRGQQVTLSCSPISGHRSVSWYQQTPGQGLQFLFEYFSETQRNKGNFPGRFSGRQFSNSRSEMNVSTLELGDSALYLCASSLAGGSQETQYFGPGTRLLVL.